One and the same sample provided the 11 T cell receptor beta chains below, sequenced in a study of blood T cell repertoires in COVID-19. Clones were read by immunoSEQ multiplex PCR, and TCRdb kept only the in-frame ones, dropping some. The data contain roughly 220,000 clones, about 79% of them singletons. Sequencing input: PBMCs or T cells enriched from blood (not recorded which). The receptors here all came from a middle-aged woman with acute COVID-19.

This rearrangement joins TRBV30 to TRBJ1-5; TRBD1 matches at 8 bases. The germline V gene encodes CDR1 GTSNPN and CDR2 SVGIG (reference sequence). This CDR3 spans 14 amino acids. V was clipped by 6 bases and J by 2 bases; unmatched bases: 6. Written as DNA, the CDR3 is TGTGCCTGTTGGACAGGGCTGGGCAATCAGCCCCAGCATTTT. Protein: CACWTGLGNQPQHF.

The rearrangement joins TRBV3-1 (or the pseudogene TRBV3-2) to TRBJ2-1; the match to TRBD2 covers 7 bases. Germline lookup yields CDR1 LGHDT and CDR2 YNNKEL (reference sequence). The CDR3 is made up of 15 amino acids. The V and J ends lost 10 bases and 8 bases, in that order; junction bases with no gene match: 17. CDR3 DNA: TGTGCCACAAAGCCTCTGGGCGGGAGTGGCGATGAGCAGTTCTTC. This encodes CATKPLGGSGDEQFF.

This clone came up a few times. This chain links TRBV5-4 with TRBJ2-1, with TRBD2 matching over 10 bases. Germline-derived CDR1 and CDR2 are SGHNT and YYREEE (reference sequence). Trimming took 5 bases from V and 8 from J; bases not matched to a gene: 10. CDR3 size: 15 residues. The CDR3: CASRDTSGDGYEQFF. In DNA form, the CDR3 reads TGTGCCAGCAGAGATACTAGCGGGGATGGTTATGAGCAGTTCTTC.

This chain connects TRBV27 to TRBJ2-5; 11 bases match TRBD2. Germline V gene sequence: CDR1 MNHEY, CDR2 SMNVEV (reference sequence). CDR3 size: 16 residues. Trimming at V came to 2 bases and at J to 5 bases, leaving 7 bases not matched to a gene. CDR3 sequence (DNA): TGTGCCAGCAGTTTAAGACTAGCGGGGCTGGGGGAGACCCAGTACTTC. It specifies CASSLRLAGLGETQYF.

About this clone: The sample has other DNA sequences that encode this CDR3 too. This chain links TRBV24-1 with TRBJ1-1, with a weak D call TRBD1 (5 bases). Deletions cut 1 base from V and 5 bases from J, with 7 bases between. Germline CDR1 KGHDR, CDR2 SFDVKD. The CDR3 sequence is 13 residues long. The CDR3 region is CATSDFGQTEAFF. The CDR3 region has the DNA TGTGCCACCAGTGATTTTGGACAAACTGAAGCTTTCTTT.

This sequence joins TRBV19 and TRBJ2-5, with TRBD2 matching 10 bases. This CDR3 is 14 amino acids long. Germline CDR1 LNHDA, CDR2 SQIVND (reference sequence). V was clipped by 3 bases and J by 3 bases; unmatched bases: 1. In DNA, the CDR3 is TGTGCCAGTAGTATTACTAGCGGGGAAGAGACCCAGTACTTC. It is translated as CASSITSGEETQYF.

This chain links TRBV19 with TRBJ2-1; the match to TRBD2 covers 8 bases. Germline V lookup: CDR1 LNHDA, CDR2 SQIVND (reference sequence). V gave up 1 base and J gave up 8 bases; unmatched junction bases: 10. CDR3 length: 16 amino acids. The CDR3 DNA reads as TGTGCCAGTAGTATAGTCCCTAGCGGGCCGGCCGATGAGCAGTTCTTC. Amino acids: CASSIVPSGPADEQFF.

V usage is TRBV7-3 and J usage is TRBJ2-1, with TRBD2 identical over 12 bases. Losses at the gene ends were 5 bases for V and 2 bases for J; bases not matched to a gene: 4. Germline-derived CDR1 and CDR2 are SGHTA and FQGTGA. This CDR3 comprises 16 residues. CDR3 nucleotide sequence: TGTGCCAGCAGCCCGACTAGCGGGAGAGCCTACAATGAGCAGTTCTTC. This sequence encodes CASSPTSGRAYNEQFF.

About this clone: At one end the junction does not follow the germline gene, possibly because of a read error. The chain's CDR3 is CASSIGLAENEQFF. CDR3 DNA: TGTGCCAGCAGCATAGGACTAGCTGAGAATGAGCAGTTCTTC. The chain employs TRBV13 and TRBJ2-1, with TRBD2 identical over 8 bases. The CDR3 spans 14 residues. Germline CDR1 is PRHDT and CDR2 is FYEKMQ (reference sequence).

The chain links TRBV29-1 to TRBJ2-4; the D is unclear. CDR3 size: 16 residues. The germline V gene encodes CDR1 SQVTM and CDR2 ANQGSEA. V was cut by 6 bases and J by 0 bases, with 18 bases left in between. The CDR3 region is CSVLPQQNLAKNIQYF. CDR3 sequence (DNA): TGCAGCGTACTCCCCCAACAGAATCTAGCCAAAAACATTCAGTACTTC. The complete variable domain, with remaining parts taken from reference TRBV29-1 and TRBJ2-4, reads SAVISQKPSRDICQRGTSLTIQCQVDSQVTMMFWYRQQPGQSLTLIATANQGSEATYESGFVIDKFPISRPNLTFSTLTVSNMSPEDSSIYLCSVLPQQNLAKNIQYFGAGTRLSVL.

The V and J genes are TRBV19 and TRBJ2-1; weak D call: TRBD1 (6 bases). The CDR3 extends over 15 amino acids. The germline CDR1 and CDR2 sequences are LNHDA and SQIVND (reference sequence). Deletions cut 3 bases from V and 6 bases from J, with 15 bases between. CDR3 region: CASSIKGGVGNEQFF. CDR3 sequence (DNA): TGTGCCAGTAGTATTAAAGGGGGAGTAGGCAATGAGCAGTTCTTC.